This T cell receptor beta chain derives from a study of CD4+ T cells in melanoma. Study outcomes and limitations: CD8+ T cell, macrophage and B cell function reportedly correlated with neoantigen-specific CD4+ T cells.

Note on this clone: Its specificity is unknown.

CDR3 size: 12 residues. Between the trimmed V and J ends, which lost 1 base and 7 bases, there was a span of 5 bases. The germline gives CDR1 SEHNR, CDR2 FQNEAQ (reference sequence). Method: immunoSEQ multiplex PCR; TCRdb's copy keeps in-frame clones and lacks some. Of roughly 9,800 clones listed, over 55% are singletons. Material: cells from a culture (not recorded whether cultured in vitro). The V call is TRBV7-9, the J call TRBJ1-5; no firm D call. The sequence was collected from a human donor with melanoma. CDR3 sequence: CASSLDYQPQHF. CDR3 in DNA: TGTGCCAGCAGCTTAGATTACCAGCCCCAGCATTTT.